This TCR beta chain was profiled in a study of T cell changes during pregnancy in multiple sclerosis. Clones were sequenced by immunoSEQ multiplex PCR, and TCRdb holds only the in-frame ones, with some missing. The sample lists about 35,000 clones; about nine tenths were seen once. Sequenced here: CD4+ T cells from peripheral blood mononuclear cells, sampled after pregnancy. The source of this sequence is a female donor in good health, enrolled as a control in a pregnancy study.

The CDR3 coding sequence is TGTGCCACCAGCAGCCCCGCTAGCGTTTACAATGAGCAGTTCTTC. It specifies CATSSPASVYNEQFF. The chain carries TRBV15 and TRBJ2-1; tentative D call: TRBD2 (6 bases). There are 15 residues in the CDR3. Germline V gene data show CDR1 as LNHNV and CDR2 as YYDKDF (reference sequence). V was cut by 3 bases and J by 4 bases, with 13 bases left in between.